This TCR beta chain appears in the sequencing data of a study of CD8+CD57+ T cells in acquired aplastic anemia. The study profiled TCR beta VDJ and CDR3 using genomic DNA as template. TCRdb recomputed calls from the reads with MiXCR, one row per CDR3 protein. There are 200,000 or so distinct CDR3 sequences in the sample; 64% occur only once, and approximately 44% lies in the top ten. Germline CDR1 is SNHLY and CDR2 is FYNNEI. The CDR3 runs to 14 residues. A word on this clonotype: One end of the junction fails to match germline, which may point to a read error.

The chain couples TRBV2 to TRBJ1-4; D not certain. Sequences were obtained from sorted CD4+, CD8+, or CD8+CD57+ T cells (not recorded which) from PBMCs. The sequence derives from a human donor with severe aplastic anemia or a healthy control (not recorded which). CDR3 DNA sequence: TGTGCCAGCAGTGAAGCCTACGCCCGGGAACTTTTTCTATTT. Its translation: CASSEAYARELFLF. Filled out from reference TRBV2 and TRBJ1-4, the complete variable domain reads EPEVTQTPSHQVTQMGQEVILRCVPISNHLYFYWYRQILGQKVEFLVSFYNNEISEKSEIFDDQFSVERPDGSNFTLKIRSTKLEDSAMYFCASSEAYARELFLFGSGTQLSVL.